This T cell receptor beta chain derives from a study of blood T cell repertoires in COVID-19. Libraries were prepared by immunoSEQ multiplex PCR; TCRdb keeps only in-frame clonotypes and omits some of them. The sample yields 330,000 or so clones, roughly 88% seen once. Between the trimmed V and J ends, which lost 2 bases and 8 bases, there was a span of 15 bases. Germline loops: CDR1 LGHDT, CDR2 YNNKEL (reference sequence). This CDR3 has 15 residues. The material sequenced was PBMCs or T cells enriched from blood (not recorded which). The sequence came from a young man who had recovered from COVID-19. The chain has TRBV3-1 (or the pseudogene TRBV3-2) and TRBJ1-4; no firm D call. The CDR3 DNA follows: TGTGCCAGCAGCCAACGGGAACTAGGGAACGAAAAACTGTTTTTT. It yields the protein CASSQRELGNEKLFF.